These T cell receptor beta chains were read from a single sample in a study of T cells in localized non-small cell lung cancer. The repertoire was sequenced with immunoSEQ multiplex PCR; TCRdb's copy has only in-frame clones and lacks some. The sample lists fewer than 50,000 clones; roughly 80% were seen once. The input for sequencing was PBMCs, taken before any cancer treatment. The receptors stem from a man between 40 and 70 years old with stage II lung adenocarcinoma. The CDR3 runs from the conserved cysteine through the conserved F or W.

j_gene: TRBJ2-3; v_gene: TRBV7-9; CDR3aa: CASSPSGNTDTQYF
j_gene: TRBJ1-1; v_gene: TRBV9; CDR3aa: CASSPRTGEAFF
j_gene: TRBJ2-5; v_gene: TRBV7-9; CDR3aa: CASSLWRGGRETQYF
j_gene: TRBJ2-3; v_gene: TRBV19; CDR3aa: CASSIELTDTQYF
j_gene: TRBJ1-1; v_gene: TRBV6-4; CDR3aa: CASSRQFNTEAFF
j_gene: TRBJ2-3; v_gene: TRBV5-1; CDR3aa: CASSLPYREADTQYF
j_gene: TRBJ2-1; v_gene: TRBV6-1; CDR3aa: CASKGQATYNEQFF
j_gene: TRBJ2-1; v_gene: TRBV5-1; CDR3aa: CASSLAFGEQFF
j_gene: TRBJ2-4; v_gene: TRBV16; CDR3aa: CASSPPGGDIQYF
j_gene: TRBJ2-5; v_gene: TRBV15; CDR3aa: CATSRAGRVTEETQYF
j_gene: TRBJ1-1; v_gene: TRBV7-9; CDR3aa: CASSFWPEATEAFF
j_gene: TRBJ1-5; v_gene: TRBV4-1; CDR3aa: CASSQEQAQWGNQPQHF
j_gene: TRBJ2-7; v_gene: TRBV5-5; CDR3aa: CASSLWGAGYEQYF
j_gene: TRBJ1-2; v_gene: TRBV2; CDR3aa: CAASGGAYGYTF
j_gene: TRBJ1-4; v_gene: TRBV7-9; CDR3aa: CASSPSGTGENEKLFF
j_gene: TRBJ2-2; v_gene: TRBV2; CDR3aa: CASRPADRSVSGELFF
j_gene: TRBJ2-5; v_gene: TRBV15; CDR3aa: CATSRDLKTQYF
j_gene: TRBJ1-2; v_gene: TRBV5-1; CDR3aa: CASRPVPGTEYGYTF
j_gene: TRBJ2-1; v_gene: TRBV18; CDR3aa: CASSPDRGGGRNEQFF